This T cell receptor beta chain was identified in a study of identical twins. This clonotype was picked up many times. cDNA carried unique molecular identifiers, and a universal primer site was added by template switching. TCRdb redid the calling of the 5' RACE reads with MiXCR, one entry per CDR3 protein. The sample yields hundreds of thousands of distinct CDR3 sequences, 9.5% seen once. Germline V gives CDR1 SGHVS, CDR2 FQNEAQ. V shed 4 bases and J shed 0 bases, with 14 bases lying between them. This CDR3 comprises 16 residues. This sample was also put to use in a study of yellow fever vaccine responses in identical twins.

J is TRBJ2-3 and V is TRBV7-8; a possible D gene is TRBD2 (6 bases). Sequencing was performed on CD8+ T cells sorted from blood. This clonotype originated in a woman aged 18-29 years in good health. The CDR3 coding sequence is TGTGCCAGCAGCTCCCCCGGAGCGGGCAGCACAGATACGCAGTATTTT. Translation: CASSSPGAGSTDTQYF.